Below are 32 T cell receptor beta chains sequenced from a single sample in a study of T cells in Graves' hyperthyroidism and ophthalmopathy. Amplification yielded TCR beta CDR3 regions, with RNA transcripts as the source. When the TCR CDR3 underwent first-round RT-PCR, the HTBI primer set was used. TCRdb re-analysed the multiplex PCR reads in MiXCR, keeping a single row per CDR3 protein. The data show 560,000 or so distinct CDR3 sequences, with about 45% seen just once and about 7.8% held by the top ten. The specimen sequenced was peripheral blood or thyroid tissue (not recorded which). The receptors were gathered from a woman between 18 and 29 years old with Graves' hyperthyroidism.

This chain uses TRBV11-1 with TRBJ1-2, with a tentative D call TRBD1 (6 bases). Germline CDR1 reads SGHAT; CDR2 reads FQDESV (reference sequence). Trimming shortened V by 5 bases and J by 4 bases, and 17 bases separated the two germline ends. The CDR3 is made up of 15 amino acids. Here the CDR3 DNA reads TGTGCCAGCAGCGTCATAGCAGGGGCCGCCTATGGCTACACCTTC. Protein product: CASSVIAGAAYGYTF. Using reference TRBV11-1 and TRBJ1-2 for the parts outside the CDR3, the full variable domain is EAEVAQSPRYKITEKSQAVAFWCDPISGHATLYWYRQILGQGPELLVQFQDESVVDDSQLPKDRFSAERLKGVDSTLKIQPAELGDSAMYLCASSVIAGAAYGYTFGSGTRLTVV.

This clonotype was observed a few times. The chain is built from TRBV25-1 and TRBJ2-5; D unresolved. Trimming left V 7 bases short and J 3 bases short, with 12 bases between. Looked up from germline, CDR1 is MGHDK and CDR2 is SYGVNS. The CDR3 covers 13 residues. CDR3 sequence reads: CASMKYAEETQYF. The CDR3 DNA reads as TGTGCCAGCATGAAGTATGCGGAAGAGACCCAGTACTTC.

This clonotype came up once. The J gene is TRBJ1-2, the V gene TRBV20-1, with a weak D call TRBD1 (5 bases). The CDR3 runs 13 residues. Germline V gene data show CDR1 as DFQATT and CDR2 as SNEGSKA (reference sequence). Trimming left V 3 bases short and J 6 bases short, with 14 bases between. The CDR3 reads CSASRGPSNGYTF. In DNA, the CDR3 is TGCAGTGCTAGTAGGGGACCCTCAAATGGCTACACCTTC.

The chain is built from TRBV20-1 and TRBJ1-5; 8 bases map to TRBD1. This CDR3 is built from 15 residues. V trimming: 5 bases; J trimming: 1 base; junction bases outside the gene matches: 7. Germline assignment: CDR1 DFQATT and CDR2 SNEGSKA (reference sequence). CDR3 sequence: CSAGGTGLSNQPQHF. The CDR3, as DNA: TGCAGTGCTGGGGGGACAGGTCTGAGCAATCAGCCCCAGCATTTT.

With regard to this clonotype: One base away lies a much larger clone, so this may be a sequencing read error. V usage is TRBV29-1 and J usage is TRBJ2-7, with D tentatively TRBD1 (6 bases). This CDR3 has 13 residues. The V and J ends lost 6 bases and 2 bases respectively, with 14 bases between them. Germline assignment: CDR1 SQVTM and CDR2 ANQGSEA. CDR3 loop: CSVTEQGTYEQYF. In nucleotides, the CDR3 is TGCAGCGTAACCGAACAGGGCACCTACGAGCAGTACTTC.

This clonotype was counted many times. This chain uses TRBV7-9 with TRBJ2-5, with TRBD1 matching over 7 bases. The CDR3 covers 12 residues. CDR1 and CDR2 from the germline V gene are SEHNR and FQNEAQ (reference sequence). This chain's CDR3 is CAGARGQETQYF. CDR3 sequence (DNA): TGTGCAGGGGCCAGGGGGCAAGAGACCCAGTACTTC.

The V call is TRBV2, the J call TRBJ1-5; 7 bases align to TRBD1. In germline, CDR1 is SNHLY, CDR2 FYNNEI. The CDR3 sequence is 15 residues long. Trimming removed 6 bases from V and 2 bases from J; junction bases left unmatched: 7. CDR3: CASRGAGGGNQPQHF. CDR3 DNA sequence: TGTGCCAGCAGGGGGGCAGGGGGAGGCAATCAGCCCCAGCATTTT.

The rearrangement joins TRBV10-3 to TRBJ1-2; 9 bases are a match to TRBD1. The CDR3 length is 15 residues. Trimming at V came to 7 bases and at J to 0 bases, leaving 6 bases not matched to a gene. The germline V gene has CDR1 ENHRY and CDR2 SYGVKD. The CDR3 sequence is CAITEGTGTNYGYTF. CDR3 nucleotides: TGTGCCATCACCGAAGGGACAGGGACTAACTATGGCTACACCTTC.

This chain connects TRBV7-6 to TRBJ2-5; D gene uncertain. Germline V gene sequence: CDR1 SGHVS, CDR2 FNYEAQ. There are 14 residues in the CDR3. Between the trimmed V and J ends, which lost 4 bases and 1 base, there was a span of 10 bases. This CDR3 reads CASSSLRAQETQYF. The CDR3 DNA reads TGTGCCAGCAGCTCCCTTAGGGCCCAAGAGACCCAGTACTTC.

V is TRBV29-1 and J is TRBJ2-7; TRBD2 matches 9 bases. This CDR3 is built from 14 residues. The V segment lost 5 bases and the J segment 5 bases; nucleotides outside the gene matches: 10. The germline gives CDR1 SQVTM, CDR2 ANQGSEA. The CDR3 region is CSVLPGLAGHEQYF. For the CDR3, the DNA is TGCAGCGTTCTGCCGGGACTAGCAGGCCACGAGCAGTACTTC.

This clonotype has ten or more counts. The chain has TRBV24-1 and TRBJ2-5, with D perhaps matching TRBD1 (6 bases). This CDR3 contains 15 residues. The V gene lost 4 bases and the J gene lost 1 base, with 12 bases spanning the gap. In germline, CDR1 is KGHDR, CDR2 SFDVKD. The CDR3 region has the DNA TGTGCCACCAGTGAATCTCAGGACAGCCAAGAGACCCAGTACTTC. This gives the protein CATSESQDSQETQYF.

The chain recombines TRBV7-2 with TRBJ1-5, with D tentatively TRBD1 (5 bases). Trimming took off 1 base at V and 4 bases at J, with 14 bases between the two ends. The CDR3 length is 16 residues. CDR1 is SGHTA and CDR2 is FQGNSA in the germline V gene. In DNA, the CDR3 is TGTGCCAGCAGCTTAGAATCCGGGGGAGGGAATCAGCCCCAGCATTTT. It encodes CASSLESGGGNQPQHF.

The chain carries TRBV5-1 and TRBJ1-1; 7 bases fit TRBD1. The ends lost 1 base at V and 6 bases at J; junction bases unmatched: 12. This CDR3 has 16 amino acids. CDR1 and CDR2 (germline): SGHRS, YFSETQ. The CDR3 loop is CASSLSRFQGDPEAFF. CDR3 DNA sequence: TGCGCCAGCAGCTTGAGTAGATTTCAGGGGGATCCTGAAGCTTTCTTT.

The CDR3 region has the DNA TGCAGTGCTAGACCGTCAGGGGCCTTCAATGAAAAACTGTTTTTT. Its translation is CSARPSGAFNEKLFF. This chain uses TRBV20-1 with TRBJ1-4; tentative D call: TRBD1 (6 bases). V was pared by 2 bases and J by 5 bases, with 15 bases between. The CDR3 spans 15 residues. CDR1 DFQATT and CDR2 SNEGSKA come from the germline V gene (reference sequence).

The chain joins TRBV2 to TRBJ1-1, with unresolved D. Between the trimmed V and J ends, which lost 6 bases and 11 bases, there was a span of 13 bases. The CDR3 totals 11 residues. Germline V gene lookup returns CDR1 SNHLY and CDR2 FYNNEI. As DNA, the CDR3 is TGTGCCAGCAGAGTAGGCCCCACGGCTTTCTTT. This sequence encodes CASRVGPTAFF.

For this clonotype: A read error is possible here, since a much larger clone lies one base away. This chain joins TRBV24-1 and TRBJ2-5; 10 bases fit TRBD1. V lost 3 bases to trimming and J lost 5 bases; unmatched junction nucleotides: 5. Germline V gene lookup returns CDR1 KGHDR and CDR2 SFDVKD. The CDR3 totals 15 residues. The CDR3 DNA reads as TGTGCCACCAGTGATCCGACAGGGGGCAGCGAGACCCAGTACTTC. As protein: CATSDPTGGSETQYF.

The chain carries TRBV2 and TRBJ1-1; D may be TRBD1 (6 bases). The ends were cut back, 3 bases at V and 2 bases at J, with 13 bases in the middle. CDR3 size: 15 residues. Per the germline V gene, CDR1 is SNHLY and CDR2 is FYNNEI. In nucleotides, the CDR3 is TGTGCCAGCAGTGACCAGGGGACTCCAAACACTGAAGCTTTCTTT. Translating gives CASSDQGTPNTEAFF.

In its sample, this clonotype was seen many times. This chain joins TRBV10-3 and TRBJ1-1; unclear D gene. Germline V CDR1 and CDR2: ENHRY, SYGVKD. The CDR3 extends over 14 amino acids. Trimming left V 2 bases short and J 1 base short, with 8 bases between. The CDR3 nucleotides are TGTGCCATCAGTGAGCGGTGGGAGAACACTGAAGCTTTCTTT. Translation gives CAISERWENTEAFF.

This clonotype was observed a few times. V and J are TRBV6-5 and TRBJ1-6, with D perhaps matching TRBD1 (6 bases). CDR1 is MNHEY and CDR2 is SVGAGI in the germline V gene. Trimming shortened V by 4 bases and J by 8 bases, and 15 bases separated the two germline ends. This CDR3 is built from 15 residues. The CDR3 DNA sequence: TGTGCCAGCAGTTTATCCGGGACATACTATTCACCCCTCCACTTT. It specifies CASSLSGTYYSPLHF.

Regarding this clonotype: Its ends do not fully match the called genes, so a read error is possible. The chain joins TRBV2 to TRBJ2-5, with TRBD2 as a possible D gene (6 bases). This CDR3 is 14 amino acids long. Germline-derived CDR1 and CDR2 are SNHLY and FYNNEI. The CDR3 DNA reads TGTGCCAGCAAGGCTAGCGCCTACCAAGAGACCCAGCACTTC. It is translated as CASKASAYQETQHF.

As for this clonotype: A much larger clone lies a single base off, so this may be a read error. The chain couples TRBV6-5 to TRBJ2-7; TRBD2 might be the D (6 bases). The V end was cut by 2 bases, the J end by 1 base, with 9 bases between. Germline CDR1 MNHEY, CDR2 SVGAGI. The CDR3 covers 14 residues. The CDR3, as DNA: TGTGCCAGCAGTTACGAGGAGGGGTCCTACGAGCAGTACTTC. Amino acid sequence: CASSYEEGSYEQYF.

Remarks on this clonotype: The conserved closing phenylalanine or tryptophan is absent in this CDR3, likely reflecting a read error. J is TRBJ1-1 and V is TRBV5-6, with 7 bases identical to TRBD1. V lost 4 bases, J lost 0 bases, and 9 bases stayed unmatched. The germline gives CDR1 SGHDT, CDR2 YYEEEE. The CDR3 loop spans 16 amino acids. CDR3 in amino acids: CASSPARGRVNTEAFL. The CDR3 DNA reads TGTGCCAGCAGCCCCGCGAGGGGGCGGGTGAACACTGAAGCTTTCCTT.

The chain joins TRBV24-1 to TRBJ2-5; 8 nucleotides line up with TRBD2. The germline CDR1 and CDR2 sequences are KGHDR and SFDVKD. Trimming at V came to 3 bases and at J to 4 bases, leaving 12 bases not matched to a gene. CDR3 length: 17 residues. CDR3 DNA sequence: TGTGCCACCAGTGATCTTTCCAGGTTAGCGGGAAGAGAGACCCAGTACTTC. Translation: CATSDLSRLAGRETQYF.

This chain links TRBV20-1 with TRBJ2-1; no reliable D call. Germline V gene sequence: CDR1 DFQATT, CDR2 SNEGSKA (reference sequence). This CDR3 has 10 amino acids. The ends were cut back, 4 bases at V and 9 bases at J, with 7 bases in the middle. The chain's CDR3 is CSATGLEQFF. The CDR3 DNA follows: TGCAGTGCTACGGGCCTTGAGCAGTTCTTC.

This chain joins TRBV7-6 and TRBJ1-5; possible D gene TRBD1, 5 bases. Per the germline V gene, CDR1 is SGHVS and CDR2 is FNYEAQ. V was pared by 4 bases and J by 4 bases, with 8 bases between. The CDR3 totals 13 residues. The DNA of the CDR3 is TGTGCCAGCAGCTGGGGCTTAAATCAGCCCCAGCATTTT. Protein: CASSWGLNQPQHF.

The chain links TRBV7-9 to TRBJ2-7; maybe TRBD2 (5 bases). Between the trimmed V and J ends, which lost 6 bases and 6 bases, there was a span of 15 bases. CDR3 length: 13 residues. Germline-derived CDR1 and CDR2 are SEHNR and FQNEAQ (reference sequence). The CDR3 spells CASSYSRAGEQYF. DNA for the CDR3: TGTGCCAGCAGTTACTCGAGGGCGGGCGAGCAGTACTTC.

This sequence joins TRBV6-2 or TRBV6-3 and TRBJ2-7; D is unresolved. Germline values: CDR1 MNHEY, CDR2 SVGEGT. V was clipped by 7 bases and J by 2 bases, with 9 bases between them. The CDR3 has 12 amino acids. The CDR3 sequence is CASKGFTYEQYF. The CDR3 DNA reads TGTGCCAGCAAAGGGTTCACCTACGAGCAGTACTTC.

A word on this clonotype: An end of the junction differs from the germline gene, which may be a read error. The chain recombines TRBV7-6 with TRBJ1-2; D ambiguous. CDR3 size: 15 residues. Germline CDR1 and CDR2: SGHVS and FNYEAQ. In nucleotides, the CDR3 is TGCGCCAGCAGCCAAGATCGTGGGCAGTCCTATGGCTACACCTTC. Translating it yields CASSQDRGQSYGYTF.

The chain links TRBV20-1 to TRBJ2-3; unclear D gene. V lost 6 bases and J 2 bases, leaving 6 bases between the germline ends. This CDR3 is built from 11 residues. Germline loops: CDR1 DFQATT, CDR2 SNEGSKA (reference sequence). The CDR3, as DNA: TGCAGTGCAGAGCCCACAGATACGCAGTATTTT. Its protein product is CSAEPTDTQYF.

This clonotype was observed a few times. The chain combines TRBV20-1 with TRBJ1-4; D perhaps matches TRBD1 (5 bases). This CDR3 region has 16 residues. In germline, CDR1 is DFQATT, CDR2 SNEGSKA (reference sequence). V was pared by 0 bases and J by 0 bases, with 11 bases between. CDR3 DNA: TGCAGTGCTAGAGATGTCAGGGCTGCAACTAATGAAAAACTGTTTTTT. Its translation is CSARDVRAATNEKLFF.

This clonotype was seen only a few times. The chain couples TRBV12-3 or TRBV12-4 to TRBJ1-5; possible D gene TRBD1, 6 bases. Trimming took 3 bases from V and 7 from J, leaving 10 bases between them. This CDR3 has 13 residues. The CDR3 sequence: CASSLGGWQPQHF. The CDR3 bases are TGTGCCAGCAGTTTGGGGGGCTGGCAGCCCCAGCATTTT.

This clonotype was counted ten times or more. V gene TRBV7-9 combines with J gene TRBJ1-2; 7 bases match TRBD1. Germline-derived CDR1 and CDR2 are SEHNR and FQNEAQ (reference sequence). CDR3 length: 14 amino acids. V gave up 4 bases and J gave up 7 bases; unmatched junction bases: 9. The CDR3 spells CASSSAQGSSGYTF. The CDR3 region has the DNA TGTGCCAGCAGCTCGGCACAGGGGTCGAGTGGCTACACCTTC.